The clone carrying this T cell receptor beta chain was counted a few times. CDR1 MGHRA and CDR2 YSYEKL come from the germline V gene. Trimming cost V 3 bases and J 3 bases; bases outside gene matches: 4. The CDR3 consists of 14 residues. This record comes from a study of patients and donors after allogeneic stem cell transplantation. MiXCR was run by TCRdb on the RT-PCR reads, yielding one entry per CDR3 protein. The sample lists more than 850,000 distinct CDR3 sequences, about a sixth seen once, with 5% to 7.5% in the top ten. The sequenced sample was blood, either unsorted or a sorted T cell fraction (not recorded which). The receptor comes from a human donor who was either an allogeneic HSCT recipient or a stem cell or donor lymphocyte infusion donor (not recorded which). It is not recorded whose cells these are; they may come from a transplant donor. This chain connects TRBV4-1 to TRBJ2-7, with 8 bases matching TRBD1. The CDR3 here is CASSQAQGDYEQYF. The CDR3 DNA is TGCGCCAGCAGCCAGGCACAGGGGGACTACGAGCAGTACTTC.